This TCR beta chain was found in a study of cytomegalovirus exposure and HLA in healthy donors. Whole-study context: A prior analysis found about 110 million unique TCR beta sequences from around 180 million T cells.

Overall study findings and caveats: Most TCR sequences were rare, but some public TCRs occurred in many donors. Confirmation in vitro established that a few CMV-associated chains were specific for CMV antigens.

PCR was performed using 60 Vbeta and 13 Jbeta primers. Some clones are missing from TCRdb's copy, which holds only in-frame ones; the method was immunoSEQ multiplex PCR. The sample shows about 220,000 clones, roughly 70% of them seen only once. Of note for this clone: Its antigen is unidentified.

Per germline, CDR1 LNHDA and CDR2 SQIVND (reference sequence). The length of the CDR3 is 15 residues. Between the trimmed V and J ends, which lost 3 bases and 2 bases, there was a span of 11 bases. All donors participated as healthy donors of bone marrow. Sequencing was performed on PBMCs. The chain has TRBV19 and TRBJ1-3; D might be TRBD1 (5 bases). This sequence was found in a woman younger than 45 in good health and CMV-seronegative. The CDR3, as DNA: TGTGCCAGTAGTATCGGCTCGGGGGCTGGAAACACCATATATTTT. Translation gives CASSIGSGAGNTIYF.